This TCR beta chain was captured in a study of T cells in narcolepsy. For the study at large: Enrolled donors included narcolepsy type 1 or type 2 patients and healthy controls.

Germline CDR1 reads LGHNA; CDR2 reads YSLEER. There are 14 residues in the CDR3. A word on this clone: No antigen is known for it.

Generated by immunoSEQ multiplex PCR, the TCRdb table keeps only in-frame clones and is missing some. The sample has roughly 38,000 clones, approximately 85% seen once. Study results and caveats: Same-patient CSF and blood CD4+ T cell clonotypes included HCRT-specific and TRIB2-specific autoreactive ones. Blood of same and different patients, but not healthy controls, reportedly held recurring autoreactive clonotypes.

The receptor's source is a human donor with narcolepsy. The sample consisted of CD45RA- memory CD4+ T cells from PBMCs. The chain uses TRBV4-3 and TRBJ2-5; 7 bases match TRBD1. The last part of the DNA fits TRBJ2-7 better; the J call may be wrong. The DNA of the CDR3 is TGCGCCAGCAGCCCCCGGACAGGAGACTACGAGCAGTACTTC. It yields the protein CASSPRTGDYEQYF.